This T cell receptor beta chain was identified in a study of CD8 T cells in ankylosing spondylitis. In its sample, this clonotype was seen a few times. Germline V gene sequence: CDR1 MGHRA, CDR2 YSYEKL. The CDR3 covers 13 residues. The V end was cut by 5 bases, the J end by 12 bases, with 17 bases between. TCRdb fed the 5' RACE reads into MiXCR, producing one record per CDR3 protein. The table has about 360,000 distinct CDR3 sequences, 20% to 25% seen once; the top ten hold 10% to 15%. The clonotype originates from a male donor with ankylosing spondylitis or in good health (not recorded which). The sample consisted of blood, either unsorted or a sorted T cell fraction (not recorded which). This rearrangement joins TRBV4-1 to TRBJ2-1; TRBD1 or TRBD2 may be the D gene (5 bases each). The CDR3 protein is CASSYDPGLGQFF. The CDR3 DNA sequence: TGCGCCAGCAGCTACGACCCGGGGCTGGGGCAGTTCTTC.